This T cell receptor beta chain was sequenced in a study of Ad26.COV2.S vaccination and SARS-CoV-2 variants. Study at large: Ad26.COV2.S arm of COV1001 included the donor. The vaccine Ad26.COV2.S was put into the muscle once, or twice with 56 days between. Findings and limits, study-wide: The TCR breadth and depth analyses may have produced an underestimate of total T cell responses. Whether participants received vaccine or placebo, their non-spike TCR breadth was similar.

On this clone: As yet, its antigen is unknown.

Profiled with immunoSEQ multiplex PCR; TCRdb holds only in-frame clones, not every one. The sample lists about 390,000 clones; around 93% were seen once. Specified treatment: about 20 received Ad26.COV2.S at low or high dose, single or two shots; a few received placebo; per-sample allocation not given. Sampling occurred on day 63 after the first vaccine or placebo injection. Trimming took 4 bases from V and 3 from J, leaving 15 bases between them. This CDR3 is 15 amino acids long. Germline CDR1 is MNHEY and CDR2 is SVGAGI. This TCR was recovered from a person aged 18-60 years who received the Ad26.COV2.S COVID-19 vaccine or a placebo. This sequence joins TRBV6-5 and TRBJ1-2; D may be TRBD1 (5 bases). The sample here was peripheral blood, taken in a trial of Ad26.COV2.S vaccine versus placebo. The CDR3 DNA sequence: TGTGCCAGCAGTTTTGGTGACAGCGCTTACTATGGCTACACCTTC. Translating gives CASSFGDSAYYGYTF.